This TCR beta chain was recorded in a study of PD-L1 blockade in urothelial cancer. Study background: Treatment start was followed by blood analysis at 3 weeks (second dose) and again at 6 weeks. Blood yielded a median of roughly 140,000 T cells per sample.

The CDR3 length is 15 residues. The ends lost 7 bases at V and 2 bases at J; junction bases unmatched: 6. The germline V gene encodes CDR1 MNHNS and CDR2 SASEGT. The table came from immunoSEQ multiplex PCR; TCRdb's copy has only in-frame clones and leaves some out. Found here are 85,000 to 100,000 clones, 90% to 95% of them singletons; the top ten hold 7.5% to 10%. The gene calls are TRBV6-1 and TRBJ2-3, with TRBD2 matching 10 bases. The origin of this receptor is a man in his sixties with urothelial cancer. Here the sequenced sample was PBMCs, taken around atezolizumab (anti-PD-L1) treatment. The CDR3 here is CASTIAGGYTDTQYF. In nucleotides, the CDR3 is TGTGCCAGCACCATAGCGGGAGGTTACACAGATACGCAGTATTTT.